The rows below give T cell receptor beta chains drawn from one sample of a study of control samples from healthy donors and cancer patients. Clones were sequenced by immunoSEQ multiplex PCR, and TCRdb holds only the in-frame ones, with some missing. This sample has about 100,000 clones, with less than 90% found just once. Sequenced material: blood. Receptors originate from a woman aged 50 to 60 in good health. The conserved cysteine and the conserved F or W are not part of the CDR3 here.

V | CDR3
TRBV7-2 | ASSLGGTQNTIY
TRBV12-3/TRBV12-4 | ASNSPGDQPQH
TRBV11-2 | ASSCNRGSEQPQH
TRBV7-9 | ASSLVSGANVLT
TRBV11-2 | VSASSYNEQF
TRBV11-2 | ASSLANRETGYT
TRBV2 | ASCTAPGQYYT
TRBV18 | ASSPGHSNQPQH
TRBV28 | ASSEGQIYQPQH
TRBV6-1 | ASSERGLLDTIY
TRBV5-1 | ASSFAGGTGELF
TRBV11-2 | ASSPRQVEAF
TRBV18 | ASSPKERLTDEGEKLF
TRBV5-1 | ASSPEGFSGANVLT
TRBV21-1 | ASSRRTQLPDRRGEQF
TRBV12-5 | EKDRANTEAF
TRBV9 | ASSVGGPPLH
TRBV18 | ASSPPGRRNTEAF
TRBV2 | ASSEAAAGYNSPLH
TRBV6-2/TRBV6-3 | ASSFPPTRSTEAF
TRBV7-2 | ASSPQPGLVEAF
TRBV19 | ASTGTGGLEQY
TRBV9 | ASSADPTGREKLF
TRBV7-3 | ASSLTGAGGYNEQF
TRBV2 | AIQRGDGYT
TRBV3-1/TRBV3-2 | ASSQRTDYEQY
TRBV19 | ASSINGYNEQF